This is a list of T cell receptor beta chains from one sample in a study of beta chain features in type 1 diabetes. Here immunoSEQ multiplex PCR was the method, and the copy in TCRdb shows in-frame clones only, minus some. This sample has about 650,000 clones; under 15% occur once, and the top ten carry over 0.1%. The material sequenced was naive CD4+ T cells from blood. These receptors came from a man younger than 45 with type 1 diabetes. Both conserved end residues are part of each CDR3. The D gene is left open where the match is weak. Part of the rows lack a size; the others show once, few, many or a class for expanded clones.

clone size: few; J gene: TRBJ2-5; V gene: TRBV4-3; D gene: TRBD2; CDR3 protein: CASSLHKSGLAGGTATQYF; CDR3 DNA: TGCGCCAGCAGCCTCCATAAATCCGGACTAGCGGGGGGGACCGCGACCCAGTACTTC
clone size: -; J gene: TRBJ2-3; V gene: TRBV7-2; D gene: -; CDR3 protein: CASSSLGPRTGDTQYF; CDR3 DNA: TGTGCCAGCAGCTCCCTGGGTCCAAGGACTGGAGATACGCAGTATTTT
clone size: few; J gene: TRBJ2-3; V gene: TRBV19; D gene: TRBD2; CDR3 protein: CASTRTSGVVTDTQYF; CDR3 DNA: TGTGCCAGTACCCGGACTAGCGGGGTGGTCACAGATACGCAGTATTTT
clone size: -; J gene: TRBJ1-2; V gene: TRBV6-6; D gene: TRBD1; CDR3 protein: CASSTRDSYYGYTF; CDR3 DNA: TGTGCCAGCTCGACTCGGGACAGTTATTATGGCTACACCTTC
clone size: -; J gene: TRBJ2-3; V gene: TRBV5-1; D gene: -; CDR3 protein: CASSLMSSTDTQYF; CDR3 DNA: TGCGCCAGCAGCTTGATGTCTAGCACAGATACGCAGTATTTT
clone size: -; J gene: TRBJ1-1; V gene: TRBV5-6; D gene: -; CDR3 protein: CASSLQSEAFF; CDR3 DNA: TGTGCCAGCAGCTTGCAAAGTGAAGCTTTCTTT
clone size: few; J gene: TRBJ1-1; V gene: TRBV27; D gene: TRBD1; CDR3 protein: CASSLDRENTEAFF; CDR3 DNA: TGTGCCAGCAGTCTAGACAGGGAAAACACTGAAGCTTTCTTT
clone size: few; J gene: TRBJ2-5; V gene: TRBV7-9; D gene: -; CDR3 protein: CASSPIGRFIIGEQETQYF; CDR3 DNA: TGTGCCAGCAGCCCAATCGGTCGATTCATCATAGGGGAACAAGAGACCCAGTACTTC
clone size: -; J gene: TRBJ2-6; V gene: TRBV7-3; D gene: -; CDR3 protein: CASSPIQTGANVLTF; CDR3 DNA: TGTGCCAGCAGCCCGATCCAGACTGGGGCCAACGTCCTGACTTTC
clone size: -; J gene: TRBJ2-1; V gene: TRBV30; D gene: -; CDR3 protein: CAWSKGYNEQFF; CDR3 DNA: TGTGCCTGGAGTAAGGGCTACAATGAGCAGTTCTTC
clone size: few; J gene: TRBJ2-5; V gene: TRBV7-6; D gene: TRBD2; CDR3 protein: CASSLASAAGETQYF; CDR3 DNA: TGTGCCAGCAGCTTAGCGAGTGCAGCGGGGGAGACCCAGTACTTC